The 14 T cell receptor beta chains given below trace back to one sample, sequenced in a study of siplizumab effects on memory and regulatory T cells. TCRdb's copy holds only in-frame clones and misses some; the assay was immunoSEQ multiplex PCR. The table has 90,000 to 120,000 clones, 94% seen once. The sequencing sample was made of Tregs sorted from blood. The receptor source for this set is a human donor in good health.

The chain is built from TRBV7-3 and TRBJ2-1, with 7 positions matching TRBD2. CDR1 is SGHTA, CDR2 FQGTGA, per germline. This CDR3 has 14 amino acids. Trimming cost V 6 bases and J 5 bases; bases outside gene matches: 7. The CDR3 spells CASRGSGTDNEQFF. The DNA of the CDR3 is TGTGCCAGCAGGGGAAGCGGGACCGACAATGAGCAGTTCTTC.

J is TRBJ2-2 and V is TRBV29-1, with 15 bases matching TRBD2. Trimming removed 6 bases from V and 7 bases from J; junction bases left unmatched: 9. CDR1 is SQVTM and CDR2 is ANQGSEA in the germline V gene. CDR3 length equals 16 residues. CDR3 coding DNA: TGCAGCGTAGGGACTAGCGGGAGGTTCAGGATCGGGGAGCTGTTTTTT. It is translated as CSVGTSGRFRIGELFF.

The chain links TRBV7-2 to TRBJ1-2; D call uncertain. V was pared by 5 bases and J by 1 base, with 8 bases between. CDR1 and CDR2 from the germline V gene are SGHTA and FQGNSA. There are 13 residues in the CDR3. CDR3 nucleotides: TGTGCCAGCAGCGTTGCCTTTAACTATGGCTACACCTTC. This sequence encodes CASSVAFNYGYTF.

The chain joins TRBV4-1 to TRBJ2-1; D is perhaps TRBD2 (5 bases). Trimming removed 0 bases from V and 6 bases from J, with 12 bases in between. This CDR3 contains 15 residues. The germline V gene has CDR1 MGHRA and CDR2 YSYEKL. The DNA for the CDR3 is TGCGCCAGCAGCCAAGACATGCAGCGGACCAATGAGCAGTTCTTC. This encodes CASSQDMQRTNEQFF.

The chain has TRBV5-4 and TRBJ2-3; no reliable D call. Germline CDR1 SGHNT, CDR2 YYREEE (reference sequence). V lost 3 bases and J 2 bases, leaving 4 bases between the germline ends. This CDR3 is 12 amino acids long. CDR3: CASSSITDTQYF. DNA of the CDR3: TGTGCCAGCAGCTCGATCACAGATACGCAGTATTTT.

This CDR3 is CAWSSPYEQYF. CDR3 nucleotides: TGTGCCTGGAGCAGTCCCTACGAGCAGTACTTC. V gene TRBV30 combines with J gene TRBJ2-7, with unresolved D. Germline values: CDR1 GTSNPN, CDR2 SVGIG (reference sequence). The CDR3 extends over 11 amino acids. The V end was cut by 3 bases, the J end by 2 bases, with 5 bases between.

V usage is TRBV25-1 and J usage is TRBJ2-6; 8 bases are shared with TRBD1. The CDR3 sequence is 16 residues long. The V gene end was trimmed by 3 bases and the J gene end by 0 bases; junction bases not matched to a gene: 1. Germline V CDR1 and CDR2: MGHDK, SYGVNS. The CDR3 DNA reads TGTGCCAGCAGTGAGGGACAGGTCTCTGGGGCCAACGTCCTGACTTTC. Amino acids: CASSEGQVSGANVLTF.

In nucleotides, the CDR3 is TGCAGCGTTGATATGGGGACGGGAACTGAAGCTTTCTTT. The encoded protein is CSVDMGTGTEAFF. The rearrangement joins TRBV29-1 to TRBJ1-1; tentative D call: TRBD1 (5 bases). Germline CDR1 reads SQVTM; CDR2 reads ANQGSEA. The CDR3 runs 13 residues. V lost 3 bases and J lost 5, with 13 bases in between.

This rearrangement joins TRBV2 to TRBJ2-1, with D hard to call. V was clipped by 8 bases and J by 4 bases, with 6 bases between them. Germline CDR1 is SNHLY and CDR2 is FYNNEI. The CDR3 runs to 11 residues. The CDR3 DNA follows: TGTGCCAGCGACTGGTACAATGAGCAGTTCTTC. It is translated as CASDWYNEQFF.

The chain links TRBV5-4 to TRBJ1-4; D possibly corresponds to TRBD1 (5 bases). The CDR3 has 14 amino acids. The V and J ends lost 4 bases and 2 bases respectively, with 9 bases between them. Germline-derived CDR1 and CDR2 are SGHNT and YYREEE (reference sequence). The CDR3 region is CASSIRQTNEKLFF. In nucleotides, the CDR3 is TGTGCCAGCAGCATAAGACAGACTAATGAAAAACTGTTTTTT.

This clone has just one count. The rearrangement uses TRBV2 and TRBJ1-5, with D possibly matching TRBD1 (5 bases). This CDR3 region has 17 residues. Trimming took off 5 bases at V and 5 bases at J, with 22 bases between the two ends. Germline values: CDR1 SNHLY, CDR2 FYNNEI. The CDR3 spells CASSPNRGVASHQPQHF. In DNA form, the CDR3 reads TGTGCCAGCAGTCCGAATCGGGGGGTGGCCAGCCATCAGCCCCAGCATTTT.

The chain recombines TRBV11-3 with TRBJ2-3, with 8 bases that match TRBD1. After removal of 3 bases from V and 2 bases from J, the junction contained 4 bases not matched to a gene. From germline, CDR1 is SGHNT and CDR2 YENEEA. The length of the CDR3 is 15 residues. The CDR3 nucleotides are TGTGCCAGCAGCTTTGGGACAGGAGCCACAGATACGCAGTATTTT. Translation: CASSFGTGATDTQYF.

This clone was counted only a few times. The chain carries TRBV5-5 and TRBJ1-2; D ambiguous. The germline CDR1 and CDR2 sequences are SGHKS and YYEKEE (reference sequence). The CDR3 spans 12 residues. Trimming took 2 bases from V and 7 from J, leaving 9 bases between them. The CDR3 bases are TGTGCCAGCAGCTTAATTCTTCGTGGCTACACCTTC. Its protein product is CASSLILRGYTF.

The CDR3 nucleotides are TGTGCCAGCACCCCCGGTCGGAGGGTGGGCAATGAGCAGTTCTTC. Encoded protein: CASTPGRRVGNEQFF. The V and J genes are TRBV2 and TRBJ2-1; a weak D match, TRBD2 (6 bases). Germline CDR1 is SNHLY and CDR2 is FYNNEI. Deletions cut 7 bases from V and 6 bases from J, with 19 bases between. This CDR3 comprises 15 residues.